This T cell receptor (beta chain) was documented in a study of OX40 agonist ivuxolimab in advanced cancers. The CDR3 contains 11 residues. Looked up from germline, CDR1 is DFQATT and CDR2 is SNEGSKA (reference sequence). Trimming removed 6 bases from V and 5 bases from J, with 11 bases in between. Assay: immunoSEQ multiplex PCR; the TCRdb copy retains only in-frame clones and omits some. The table shows about 37,000 clones, with around 87% occurring only once. This chain connects TRBV20-1 to TRBJ2-7; the D gene could be TRBD1 or TRBD2 (5 bases each). The source material was CD4+ or CD8+ T cells sorted from blood, sampled in a trial of the OX40 agonist ivuxolimab. This clonotype originated in an adult with an advanced solid tumor such as melanoma, head and neck, liver or kidney cancer. The CDR3 is CSAPRGNEQYF. The DNA of the CDR3 is TGCAGTGCCCCGAGGGGCAACGAGCAGTACTTC.